This T cell receptor (beta chain) emerged from a study of cytomegalovirus exposure and HLA in healthy donors. Study-level findings and limits: The authors enumerated some 160 TCR beta chains as linked to cytomegalovirus.

Concerning this clone: What it recognizes is unknown. One junction end does not reproduce the germline sequence, and a read error may be involved.

Germline CDR1 and CDR2: SGHTA and FQGNSA. This CDR3 has 15 amino acids. 13 Jbeta primers and 60 Vbeta primers were used for the PCR. The method was immunoSEQ multiplex PCR; TCRdb's version includes in-frame clones alone and lacks a portion of them. The specimen's table records about 130,000 clones. This receptor was obtained from a man in his thirties or forties in good health and CMV-seronegative. The V and J genes are TRBV7-2 and TRBJ2-5; possible D gene TRBD2, 5 bases. Sequencing was performed on PBMCs. The CDR3 nucleotides read TGTGCCAGCAGCCTAGCCTTGGGTTCGGGAGAGACCCAGTACTTC. Protein: CASSLALGSGETQYF.